Reported below is one T cell receptor beta chain. Its antigen remains undetermined. No much larger clone is present one base from it, and per-base qualities are unavailable. Donors were healthy HIV-negative adults with no recently reported acute infections or vaccinations. Every donor was a Caucasian adult residing in Nashville, Tennessee, USA. CD4+ T cells were enriched by magnetic negative selection; naive cells were then positively selected on CD45RA, and the negative fraction formed the memory subset. Blood was obtained by leukapheresis, after which PBMCs were separated by Ficoll-Histopaque density gradient centrifugation and cryopreserved in liquid nitrogen vapor phase. Purity and quantity of every magnetically sorted T cell population were checked by analytical flow cytometry. From each sorted fraction, genomic DNA was isolated and quantified by UV absorbance on a Nanodrop 2000c. TCR CDR3 regions were amplified from genomic DNA by multiplex PCR using the deep immunoSEQ assay. Extracted genomic DNA from each cell subset was spread evenly across all wells of several immunoSEQ 96-well plates, with each plate serving as a replicate. Each replicate PCR for sorted subsets received about 0.2 ug genomic DNA, equal to about 30,000 T cell genomes. Purified libraries were measured with a Qubit 3.0 fluorometer, size-checked on a Bioanalyzer 2100, and measured again with the KAPA Library Quantification kit. Every immunoSEQ 96-well plate was sequenced on a dedicated single-read 150-cycle Illumina NextSeq 550 flow cell. The authors processed their data as follows. Because the immunoSEQ output held only junctional sequences and lacked quality scores, the filtering could not match the filtering applied to full-length reads. To assign V/J genes and CDR3, sequences were annotated using PyIR, a Python wrapper for IgBLAST v1.9, with IMGT germline references. Reads with weak V/J assignments (E-value above 1e-6), missing CDR3, stop codons, out-of-frame junctions, or ambiguous translated residues were removed. V3J clonotypes were defined by identical inferred V gene, J gene, and CDR3 amino acid sequence. To compute the percentage overlap between repertoires, the number of shared unique clonotypes was divided by the size of the smaller repertoire. Three approaches were used to assess repertoire richness: RTK rarefaction, the Chao1 estimator, and Recon v2.1 estimates of unobserved clonotypes. Generation probabilities were computed with OLGA for all TCRbeta clonotypes obtained by the gDNA method from four donors. Held by TCRdb, this immuneACCESS table contains in-frame sequences only and omits some clones. Under half of the omission traces to an unresolved V gene where checked; the cause of the rest is unknown. That table supplies the V and J calls and clone size; D and trimming were determined from the DNA. The sample table holds about a million clones, of which approximately 80% were seen once. Roughly 0.82% of the sample belongs to the ten largest clones.

This sample stems from a study of shared clonotypes between healthy human individuals (dated by TCRdb to 2020 to 2022). At the level of the whole study: The cohort included a few men and a couple of women between 18 and 49 years of age. To estimate repertoire size and how much clonotype sharing occurs between individuals, the study deeply sequenced the blood TCR repertoires of several healthy adults. For each donor, CD4 naive and CD4 memory were each run on three plates, CD8 naive on two plates, and CD8 memory on one plate. Libraries were prepared and TCR repertoires were sequenced by different laboratories using diverse techniques, in order to increase sequencing depth and limit assay-specific biases. Each donor's leukapheresis produced roughly between about 0.9 and 9.5 billion PBMCs. General study outcomes and caveats: Larger estimated clonotype richness was generally found for naive subsets than for memory subsets. Sharing across four donors was observed for approximately 5% of naive CD4, under 4% of naive CD8, roughly 2.3% of memory CD4, and about 0.38% of memory CD8 clonotypes. Incomplete sequencing was indicated by rarefaction of sorted-subset datasets, despite the large sequencing depth. Compared with non-shared clonotypes, clonotypes shared by all four sorted-subset donors had higher generation probabilities. Pairwise subsampling indicated that sequencing depth was expected to affect the degree of clonotype sharing among donors. Only blood was sampled, and tissue TCR repertoires likely differ from those in blood. The small number of donors limited the genetic and exposure-history diversity represented.

The CDR3 runs 13 amino acids, cysteine and phenylalanine included. The entry retains the CDR3 DNA only, 39 bases that are in frame from base 1. Sequences LGHNT (CDR1) and FRNRAP (CDR2) are obtained from the germline V gene. V gives up 7 bases and J gives up 9 bases, and the segment between their germline ends measures 16 bases. The TCR was taken from a young man in good health. Some clones in this sample may be carry-over from other donors' samples. The rearrangement combines TRBV12-5 with TRBJ2-1; a weak D assignment points to TRBD2 (6 bases agree). Sequences were obtained from memory CD4+ T cells from PBMCs. This specimen's cell subset or site label, interpreted: CD45RA-negative fraction. The sequenced DNA is TGTGCTAGTGCCCCGCTCGAGGGAGGTGAGCAGTTCTTC. It translates to CASAPLEGGEQFF.